The next 7 T cell receptor beta chains were all read from a single sample in a study of T cell changes during pregnancy in multiple sclerosis. Measured with immunoSEQ multiplex PCR; TCRdb has only the in-frame clones, and not every one. The sample holds about 100,000 clones; about nine tenths are singletons and the top ten take about 2%. The specimen comprised peripheral blood, sampled after pregnancy. These receptors came from a female donor with multiple sclerosis, enrolled in a pregnancy study.

The J gene is TRBJ1-2, the V gene TRBV5-4; TRBD1 matches at 7 bases. The germline V gene has CDR1 SGHNT and CDR2 YYREEE (reference sequence). J was trimmed by 7 bases and V by 4 bases; bases with no gene match: 7. This CDR3 contains 13 residues. As DNA, the CDR3 is TGTGCCAGCAGCCCCGAGACAGGGATTGGCTACACCTTC. This translates into CASSPETGIGYTF.

This chain connects TRBV5-1 to TRBJ2-3; perhaps TRBD1 as D (6 bases). The CDR3 covers 16 residues. Germline values: CDR1 SGHRS, CDR2 YFSETQ. V lost 0 bases and J lost 2, with 13 bases in between. The CDR3: CASSLGGGGLTDTQYF. In nucleotides, the CDR3 is TGCGCCAGCAGCTTGGGTGGGGGCGGCCTCACAGATACGCAGTATTTT.

The chain uses TRBV28 and TRBJ1-6; maybe TRBD1 (5 bases). Germline V lookup: CDR1 MDHEN, CDR2 SYDVKM. Trimming removed 7 bases from V and 9 bases from J, with 16 bases in between. The CDR3 is 14 amino acids. CDR3 coding DNA: TGTGCCAGCAACGTTGGGGGGAAAGGTTCACCCCTCCACTTT. Protein sequence: CASNVGGKGSPLHF.

This chain joins TRBV27 and TRBJ1-2; no clear D gene. CDR1 and CDR2 (germline): MNHEY, SMNVEV (reference sequence). The CDR3 totals 14 residues. The V and J ends lost 2 bases and 8 bases respectively, with 15 bases between them. The chain's CDR3 is CASSLRPIGIGYTF. CDR3 coding DNA: TGTGCCAGCAGTTTACGTCCTATCGGGATCGGCTACACCTTC.

The chain has TRBV9 and TRBJ2-1, with 9 positions matching TRBD1. Germline CDR1 and CDR2: SGDLS and YYNGEE. The length of the CDR3 is 17 residues. V lost 4 bases, J lost 7 bases, and 15 bases stayed unmatched. The CDR3 nucleotides are TGTGCCAGCAGCCACTCACGACAGGGGGGACAGGTAAATGAGCAGTTCTTC. Protein product: CASSHSRQGGQVNEQFF.

The chain links TRBV6-5 to TRBJ2-7; maybe TRBD1 (5 bases). The CDR3 loop spans 16 amino acids. Germline V lookup: CDR1 MNHEY, CDR2 SVGAGI. Trimming removed 0 bases at V and 3 bases at J, with 15 bases between. The CDR3 loop reads CASSYSVGPRSYEQYF. The CDR3 bases are TGTGCCAGCAGTTACTCAGTGGGGCCGAGGAGCTACGAGCAGTACTTC.

The genes are TRBV4-2 and TRBJ1-2; 12 nucleotides align to TRBD1. Germline V gives CDR1 LGHNA, CDR2 YNFKEQ. V lost 0 bases to trimming and J lost 9 bases; unmatched junction nucleotides: 5. The CDR3 runs 15 residues. The CDR3 DNA reads TGTGCCAGCAGCCAAGAGCCCGGGACAGGGGGCAGCTACACCTTC. It codes for CASSQEPGTGGSYTF.